This note documents a single TCR beta chain sequence. With a J-beta primer mix and a sample-barcoded 5' primer, a second PCR ran about 6 to 11 cycles. All cDNA molecules were each tagged by a template-switch adaptor with 12 random nucleotides. Via MiXCR, TCRdb re-called the 5' RACE reads, giving one row per CDR3 protein. Here the sample spans fewer than 900,000 distinct CDR3 sequences, about 42% being singletons. This entry belongs to a study of blood T cells in healthy people across ages. For the study at large: T cells yielded about one barcoded beta molecule per two cells through template switching.

Drawing of peripheral blood yielded ten milliliters from each donor. Total RNA was isolated from each sample in quantities of at least 6 micrograms. Losses at the gene ends were 0 bases for V and 4 bases for J; bases not matched to a gene: 15. Germline CDR1 reads SQVTM; CDR2 reads ANQGSEA. This CDR3 region has 18 residues. The TCR sequence derives from a woman aged 60-75 years in good health. This sequence joins TRBV29-1 and TRBJ2-5; the match to TRBD1 covers 9 bases. The material sequenced was blood. CDR3 amino acids: CSVEDPVGQGWGGETQYF. CDR3 nucleotides: TGCAGCGTTGAAGATCCGGTGGGACAGGGATGGGGTGGAGAGACCCAGTACTTC.